This record covers a single T cell receptor (beta chain). V shed 5 bases and J shed 4 bases, with 11 bases lying between them. Germline V lookup: CDR1 LNHDA, CDR2 SQIVND (reference sequence). The CDR3 is 13 residues long. This record belongs to a study of blood T cell repertoires in COVID-19. The table came from immunoSEQ multiplex PCR; TCRdb's copy has only in-frame clones and leaves some out. The sample has approximately 190,000 clones; about 86% are singletons. This chain joins TRBV19 and TRBJ1-1; D gene unclear. The receptor comes from a woman in her 40s in a cohort exposed to, infected with or recovered from COVID-19 (not recorded which). Material for sequencing was PBMCs or T cells enriched from blood (not recorded which). The CDR3, as DNA: TGTGCCAGTAGTCACCGGGGTCGCACTGAAGCTTTCTTT. It translates to CASSHRGRTEAFF. Filled out from reference TRBV19 and TRBJ1-1, the complete variable domain reads DGGITQSPKYLFRKEGQNVTLSCEQNLNHDAMYWYRQDPGQGLRLIYYSQIVNDFQKGDIAEGYSVSREKKESFPLTVTSAQKNPTAFYLCASSHRGRTEAFFGQGTRLTVV.